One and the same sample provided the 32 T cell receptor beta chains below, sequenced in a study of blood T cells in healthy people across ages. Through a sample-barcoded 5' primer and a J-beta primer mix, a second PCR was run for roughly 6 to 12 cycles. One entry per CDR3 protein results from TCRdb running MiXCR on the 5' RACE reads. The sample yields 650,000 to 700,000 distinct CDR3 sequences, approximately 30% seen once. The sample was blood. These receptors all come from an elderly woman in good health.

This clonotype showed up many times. This CDR3 reads CASSGTGTGLSSGANVLTF. CDR3 in DNA: TGTGCCAGCAGTGGTACCGGGACAGGGCTAAGCTCTGGGGCCAACGTCCTGACTTTC. The J gene is TRBJ2-6, the V gene TRBV28; 9 nucleotides agree with TRBD1. J gave up 0 bases and V 5 bases, and 11 bases lay outside the gene matches. This CDR3 region has 19 residues. Per germline, CDR1 MDHEN and CDR2 SYDVKM. The full variable domain, completed using reference TRBV28 and TRBJ2-6, is DVKVTQSSRYLVKRTGEKVFLECVQDMDHENMFWYRQDPGLGLRLIYFSYDVKMKEKGDIPEGYSVSREKKERFSLILESASTNQTSMYLCASSGTGTGLSSGANVLTFGAGSRLTVL.

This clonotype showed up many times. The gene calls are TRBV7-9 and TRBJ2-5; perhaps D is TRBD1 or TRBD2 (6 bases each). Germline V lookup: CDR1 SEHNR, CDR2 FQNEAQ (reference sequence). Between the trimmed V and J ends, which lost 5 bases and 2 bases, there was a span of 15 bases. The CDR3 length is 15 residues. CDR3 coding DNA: TGTGCCAGCAGCGGTTTAGGGGGGCGACAAGAGACCCAGTACTTC. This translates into CASSGLGGRQETQYF.

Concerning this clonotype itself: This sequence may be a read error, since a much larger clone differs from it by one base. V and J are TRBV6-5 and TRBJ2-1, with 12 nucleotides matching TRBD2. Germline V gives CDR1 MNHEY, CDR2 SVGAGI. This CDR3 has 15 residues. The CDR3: CVSSRTSGGRGEQFF. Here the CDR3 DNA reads TGTGTCAGCAGTCGAACTAGCGGGGGGAGAGGTGAGCAGTTCTTC.

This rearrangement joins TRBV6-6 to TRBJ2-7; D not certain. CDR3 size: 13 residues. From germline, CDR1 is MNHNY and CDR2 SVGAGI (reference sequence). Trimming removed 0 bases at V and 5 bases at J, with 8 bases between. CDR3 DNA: TGTGCCAGCAGTTACTCAAACCGGAACGAGCAGTACTTC. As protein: CASSYSNRNEQYF.

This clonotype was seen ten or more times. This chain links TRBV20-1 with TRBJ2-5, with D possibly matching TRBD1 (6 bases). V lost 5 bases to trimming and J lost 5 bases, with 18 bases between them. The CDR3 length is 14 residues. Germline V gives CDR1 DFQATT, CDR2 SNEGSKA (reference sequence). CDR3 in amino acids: CSAETGPAGETQYF. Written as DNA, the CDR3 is TGCAGTGCTGAAACAGGGCCCGCCGGGGAGACCCAGTACTTC.

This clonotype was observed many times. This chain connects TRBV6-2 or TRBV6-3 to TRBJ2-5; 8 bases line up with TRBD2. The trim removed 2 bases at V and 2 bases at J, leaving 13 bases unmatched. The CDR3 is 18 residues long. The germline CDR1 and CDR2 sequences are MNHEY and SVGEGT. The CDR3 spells CASSYGPAGGRRQETQYF. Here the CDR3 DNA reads TGTGCCAGCAGTTACGGTCCGGCGGGAGGTCGGAGGCAAGAGACCCAGTACTTC.

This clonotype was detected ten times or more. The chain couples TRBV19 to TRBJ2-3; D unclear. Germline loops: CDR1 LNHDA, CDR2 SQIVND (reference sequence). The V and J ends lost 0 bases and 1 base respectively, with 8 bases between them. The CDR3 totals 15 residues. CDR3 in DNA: TGTGCCAGTAGTATAGATAACGGACGCACAGATACGCAGTATTTT. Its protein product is CASSIDNGRTDTQYF.

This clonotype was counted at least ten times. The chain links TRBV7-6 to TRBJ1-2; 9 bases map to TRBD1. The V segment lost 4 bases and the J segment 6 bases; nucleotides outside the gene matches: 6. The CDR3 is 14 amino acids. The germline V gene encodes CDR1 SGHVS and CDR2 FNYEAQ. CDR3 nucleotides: TGTGCCAGCAGCTCACTACAGGGGGCGGATGGCTACACCTTC. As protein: CASSSLQGADGYTF.

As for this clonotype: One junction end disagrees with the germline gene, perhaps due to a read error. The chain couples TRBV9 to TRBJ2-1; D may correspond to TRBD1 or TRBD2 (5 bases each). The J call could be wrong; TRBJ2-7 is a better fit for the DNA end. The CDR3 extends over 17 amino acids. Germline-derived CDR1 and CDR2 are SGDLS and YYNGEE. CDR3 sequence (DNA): TGTGCCGGCAGCGTCCAATCGGGGCTCCCGAAGTACAATGAGCAGTACTTC. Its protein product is CAGSVQSGLPKYNEQYF.

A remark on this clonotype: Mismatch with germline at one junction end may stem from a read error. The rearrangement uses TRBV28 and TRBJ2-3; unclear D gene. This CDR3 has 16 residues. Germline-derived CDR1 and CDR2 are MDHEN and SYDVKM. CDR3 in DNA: TGTGCCAGCAGCCTTTATAGCACGGGTGATACAGATACGCAGTTTTTT. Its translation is CASSLYSTGDTDTQFF.

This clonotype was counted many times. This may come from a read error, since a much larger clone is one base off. The CDR3: CASDSDYNEQYF. The CDR3 nucleotides are TGTGCCAGCGACTCGGACTACAATGAGCAGTACTTC. This rearrangement joins TRBV7-2 to TRBJ2-5; possible D gene TRBD2, 6 bases. The CDR3 is made up of 12 amino acids. V lost 8 bases, J lost 11 bases, and 18 bases lay in between. Per the germline V gene, CDR1 is SGHTA and CDR2 is FQGNSA.

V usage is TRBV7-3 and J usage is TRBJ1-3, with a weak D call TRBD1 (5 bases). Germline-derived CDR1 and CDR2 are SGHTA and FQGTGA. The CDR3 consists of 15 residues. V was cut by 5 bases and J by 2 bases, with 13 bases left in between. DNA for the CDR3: TGTGCCAGCAGCCCAACGGAGGGGACTGGAAACACCATATATTTT. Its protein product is CASSPTEGTGNTIYF.

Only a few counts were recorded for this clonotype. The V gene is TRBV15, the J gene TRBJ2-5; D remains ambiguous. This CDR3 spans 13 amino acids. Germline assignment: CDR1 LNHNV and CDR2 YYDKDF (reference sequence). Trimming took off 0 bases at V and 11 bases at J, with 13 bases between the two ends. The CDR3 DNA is TGTGCCACCAGCAGAGACCGCCTTCTTGAGCAGTACTTC. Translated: CATSRDRLLEQYF.

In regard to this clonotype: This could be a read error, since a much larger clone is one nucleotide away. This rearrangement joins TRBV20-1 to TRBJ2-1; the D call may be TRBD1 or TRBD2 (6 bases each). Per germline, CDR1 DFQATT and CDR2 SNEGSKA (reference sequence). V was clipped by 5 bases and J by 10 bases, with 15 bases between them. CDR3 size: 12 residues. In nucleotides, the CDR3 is TGCAGTGCTGTCCCCGGGGGCTACGAGCAGTTCTTC. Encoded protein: CSAVPGGYEQFF.

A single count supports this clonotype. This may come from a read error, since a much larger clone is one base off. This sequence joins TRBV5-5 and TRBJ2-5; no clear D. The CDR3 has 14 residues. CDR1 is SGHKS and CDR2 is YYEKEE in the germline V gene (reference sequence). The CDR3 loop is CASSRLGGQEPQYF. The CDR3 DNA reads TGTGCCAGCAGCAGATTAGGTGGGCAAGAGCCCCAGTACTTC.

The CDR3, as DNA: TGCAGTGCTAGGACCGGAGAGGGCAATCAGCCCCAGCATTTT. It codes for CSARTGEGNQPQHF. The chain recombines TRBV20-1 with TRBJ1-5; D is ambiguous. CDR1 and CDR2 (germline): DFQATT, SNEGSKA (reference sequence). The CDR3 loop spans 14 amino acids. The V gene lost 3 bases and the J gene lost 2 bases, with 11 bases spanning the gap.

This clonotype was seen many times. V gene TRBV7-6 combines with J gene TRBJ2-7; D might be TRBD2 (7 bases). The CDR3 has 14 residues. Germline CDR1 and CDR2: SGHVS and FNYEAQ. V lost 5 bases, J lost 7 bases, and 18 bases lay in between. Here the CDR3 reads CASSLGRGAGEQYF. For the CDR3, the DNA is TGTGCCAGCAGCCTGGGCCGGGGGGCGGGGGAGCAGTACTTC.

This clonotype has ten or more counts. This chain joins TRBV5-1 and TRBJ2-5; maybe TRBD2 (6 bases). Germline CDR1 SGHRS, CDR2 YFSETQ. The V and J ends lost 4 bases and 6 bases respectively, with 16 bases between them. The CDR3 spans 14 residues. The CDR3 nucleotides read TGCGCCAGCAGCCCTTTGGCGGGGTGGAAGACCCAGTACTTC. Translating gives CASSPLAGWKTQYF.

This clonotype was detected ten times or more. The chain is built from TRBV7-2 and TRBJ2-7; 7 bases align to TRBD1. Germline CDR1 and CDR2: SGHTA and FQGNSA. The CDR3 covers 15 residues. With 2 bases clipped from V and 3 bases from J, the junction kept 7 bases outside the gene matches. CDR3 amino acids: CASSLNPGGHYEQYF. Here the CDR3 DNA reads TGTGCCAGCAGCTTAAATCCAGGGGGACACTACGAGCAGTACTTC.

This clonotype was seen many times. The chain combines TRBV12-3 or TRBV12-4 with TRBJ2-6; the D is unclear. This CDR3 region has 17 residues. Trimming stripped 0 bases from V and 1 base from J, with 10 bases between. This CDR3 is CASSLALTGSGANVLTF. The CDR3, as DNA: TGTGCCAGCAGTTTAGCGCTAACTGGGTCTGGGGCCAACGTCCTGACTTTC.

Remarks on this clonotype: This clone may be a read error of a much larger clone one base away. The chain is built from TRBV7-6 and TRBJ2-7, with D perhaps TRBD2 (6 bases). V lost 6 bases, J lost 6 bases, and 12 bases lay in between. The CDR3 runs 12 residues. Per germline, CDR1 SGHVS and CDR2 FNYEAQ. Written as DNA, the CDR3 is TGTGCCAGCAGTTTTGGGGGAGGCGAGCAGTACTTC. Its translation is CASSFGGGEQYF.

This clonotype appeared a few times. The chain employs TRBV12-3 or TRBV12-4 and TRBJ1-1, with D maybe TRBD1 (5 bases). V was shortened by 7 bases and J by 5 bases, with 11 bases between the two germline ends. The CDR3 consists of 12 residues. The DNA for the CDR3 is TGTGCCAGCACCCTGAGACAGACTGAAGCTTTCTTT. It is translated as CASTLRQTEAFF.

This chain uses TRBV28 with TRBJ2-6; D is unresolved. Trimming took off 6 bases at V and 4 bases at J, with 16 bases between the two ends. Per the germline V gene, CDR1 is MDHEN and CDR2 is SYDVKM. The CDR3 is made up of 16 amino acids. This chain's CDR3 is CASSKRPGAGANVLTF. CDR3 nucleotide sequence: TGTGCCAGCAGCAAACGGCCGGGCGCGGGGGCCAACGTCCTGACTTTC. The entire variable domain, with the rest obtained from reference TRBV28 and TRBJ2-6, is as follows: DVKVTQSSRYLVKRTGEKVFLECVQDMDHENMFWYRQDPGLGLRLIYFSYDVKMKEKGDIPEGYSVSREKKERFSLILESASTNQTSMYLCASSKRPGAGANVLTFGAGSRLTVL.

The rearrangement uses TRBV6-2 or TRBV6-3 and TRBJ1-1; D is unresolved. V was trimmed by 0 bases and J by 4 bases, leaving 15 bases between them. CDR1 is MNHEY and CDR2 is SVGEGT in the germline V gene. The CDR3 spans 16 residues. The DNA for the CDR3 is TGTGCCAGCAGTTACTCTCGGCGGATTGAGGGCACTGAAGCTTTCTTT. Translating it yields CASSYSRRIEGTEAFF.

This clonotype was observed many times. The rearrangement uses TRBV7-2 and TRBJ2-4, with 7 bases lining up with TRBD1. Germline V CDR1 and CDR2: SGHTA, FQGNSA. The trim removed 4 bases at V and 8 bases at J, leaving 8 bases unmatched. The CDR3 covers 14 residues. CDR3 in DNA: TGTGCCAGCAGCTCCACAGGGGCCGCGGACATTCAGTACTTC. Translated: CASSSTGAADIQYF.

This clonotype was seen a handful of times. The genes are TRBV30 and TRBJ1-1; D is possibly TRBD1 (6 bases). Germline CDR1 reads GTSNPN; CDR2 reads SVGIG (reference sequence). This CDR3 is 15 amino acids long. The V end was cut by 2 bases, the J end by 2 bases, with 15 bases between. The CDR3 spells CAWSRGILGNTEAFF. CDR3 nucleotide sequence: TGTGCCTGGAGTAGGGGGATATTGGGAAACACTGAAGCTTTCTTT.

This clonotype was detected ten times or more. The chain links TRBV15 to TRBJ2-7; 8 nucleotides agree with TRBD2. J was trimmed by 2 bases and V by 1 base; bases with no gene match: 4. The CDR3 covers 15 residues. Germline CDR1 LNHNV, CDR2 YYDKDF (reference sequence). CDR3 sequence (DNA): TGTGCCACCAGCAGAGGTACGGGGGGGACCTACGAGCAGTACTTC. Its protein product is CATSRGTGGTYEQYF.

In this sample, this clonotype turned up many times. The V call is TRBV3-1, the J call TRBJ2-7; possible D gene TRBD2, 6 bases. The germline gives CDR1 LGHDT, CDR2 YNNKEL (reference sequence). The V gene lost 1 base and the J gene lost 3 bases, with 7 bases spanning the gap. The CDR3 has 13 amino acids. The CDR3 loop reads CASSQARGYEQYF. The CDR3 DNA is TGTGCCAGCAGCCAAGCGCGGGGCTACGAGCAGTACTTC.

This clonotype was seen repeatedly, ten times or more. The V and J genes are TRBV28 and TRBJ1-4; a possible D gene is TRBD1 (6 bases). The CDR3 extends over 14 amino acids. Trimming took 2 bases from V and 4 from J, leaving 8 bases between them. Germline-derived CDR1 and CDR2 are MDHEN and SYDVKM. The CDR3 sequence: CASSLRTVNEKLFF. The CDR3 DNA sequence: TGTGCCAGCAGTTTAAGGACAGTTAATGAAAAACTGTTTTTT.

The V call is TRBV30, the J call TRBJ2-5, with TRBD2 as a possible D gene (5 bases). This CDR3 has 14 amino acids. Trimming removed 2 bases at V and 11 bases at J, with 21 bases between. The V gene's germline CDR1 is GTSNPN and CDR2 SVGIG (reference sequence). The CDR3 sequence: CAWSLNSGRGRQYF. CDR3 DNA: TGTGCCTGGAGTTTGAACAGTGGACGGGGAAGGCAGTACTTC.

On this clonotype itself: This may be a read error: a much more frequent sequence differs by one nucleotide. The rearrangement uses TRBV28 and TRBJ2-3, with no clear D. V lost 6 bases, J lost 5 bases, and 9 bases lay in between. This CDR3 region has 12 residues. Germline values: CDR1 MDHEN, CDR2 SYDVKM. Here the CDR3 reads CASRTMEDTQYF. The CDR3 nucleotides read TGTGCCAGCAGGACGATGGAAGATACGCAGTATTTT.

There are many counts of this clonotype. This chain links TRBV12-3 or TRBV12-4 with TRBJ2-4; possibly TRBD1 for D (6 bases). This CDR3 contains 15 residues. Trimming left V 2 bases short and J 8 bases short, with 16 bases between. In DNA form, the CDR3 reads TGTGCCAGCAGTTTACCCCAGGGGCCTGAGGACATTCAGTACTTC. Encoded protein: CASSLPQGPEDIQYF.